This TCR beta chain was captured by sequencing in a study of shared clonotypes between healthy human individuals. Trimming removed 6 bases from V and 8 bases from J, with 16 bases in between. Germline V gives CDR1 MDHEN, CDR2 SYDVKM. The CDR3 totals 13 residues. CD45RO negativity and positive selection for CCR7 defined naive CD8 cells, a population that excluded terminally differentiated effector memory CD45RA+ cells. Original handling: In the immunoSEQ data, sequences were junction-only and lacked quality scores, so filtering differed. The data were produced by immunoSEQ multiplex PCR, yet TCRdb's version contains in-frame clones alone and is incomplete. The DNA was the basis for D and trimming; V, J and clone size are from that table. The sample lists 500,000 to 700,000 clones; roughly 96% were seen once.

The chain carries TRBV28 and TRBJ1-2; D is perhaps TRBD1 (6 bases). The receptor's source is a woman in her thirties in good health. Sequencing was carried out using naive CD8+ T cells sorted from blood. For the CDR3, the DNA is TGTGCCAGCAGCGACAGGCCCCCAATGGGCTACACCTTC. It translates to CASSDRPPMGYTF.